This T cell receptor beta chain was captured by sequencing in a study of early T cells in non-severe SARS-CoV-2 infection. TCRdb re-called the 5' RACE reads with MiXCR, one entry per CDR3 protein. The data contain roughly 30,000 distinct CDR3 sequences, around 5% of them singletons. Study-wide results and limits: Anti-spike CD8 responses were favored in VDJdb matching, and private and CD4 specificities were missed.

With respect to this clonotype: Its antigen is not identified.

Specimen: whole blood. This sequence originates from an adult who was a healthcare worker with PCR-confirmed SARS-CoV-2 infection or an uninfected control (not recorded which).

The CDR3 sequence: CSVDRRMNTEAFF. In DNA form, the CDR3 reads TGCAGCGTCGACAGGCGAATGAACACTGAAGCTTTCTTT. The rearrangement uses TRBV29-1 and TRBJ1-1; maybe TRBD1 (6 bases). The CDR3 runs to 13 residues. The germline V gene has CDR1 SQVTM and CDR2 ANQGSEA. V was clipped by 6 bases and J by 0 bases, with 11 bases between them.